This TCR beta chain is drawn from a study of blood T cell repertoires in COVID-19. Across the study: Whether acute or convalescent, the COVID-19 samples came from the United States, Italy and Spain. The analysed material was cDNA or gDNA that came from T cells, B-cell-depleted T cells, or PBMCs.

In the source study's methods: The assay estimated nucleated cells by amplifying reference gene primers. Sequencing used immunoSEQ multiplex PCR; TCRdb keeps in-frame clones, though not all of them. Clone size and V and J calls were adopted from that table, with D and trimming inferred from the DNA. The sample has under 200,000 clones; 70% to 85% are singletons. Trimming pared 2 bases from V and 4 bases from J, leaving 20 bases between. Germline CDR1 WNHNN, CDR2 SYGVQD (reference sequence). CDR3 size: 17 residues. This receptor was identified in a man aged 60 to 69 who had recovered from COVID-19. The chain has TRBV10-1 and TRBJ1-1; D is perhaps TRBD1 (5 bases). The sequenced sample consisted of peripheral blood. CDR3 in DNA: TGCGCCAGCAGTGAGAGTCAGGGCGGGAGGGTTCGCACTGAAGCTTTCTTT. It specifies CASSESQGGRVRTEAFF.